This TCR beta chain came from a study of shared clonotypes between healthy human individuals. Measured with immunoSEQ multiplex PCR; TCRdb has only the in-frame clones, and not every one. The data show about 2.3 million clones, just over 90% seen once. Overall study results and limits: Naive subsets generally exceeded memory subsets in estimated richness. A reduction in generation probabilities was seen for non-shared clonotypes relative to those shared by all four donors.

Concerning this clone: Its antigen remains unknown.

Donors, without exception, were Caucasian adults residing in Nashville, Tennessee. CD45RA+ naive and CD45RA-negative memory subsets were separated from CD4+ cells. Material for sequencing was naive CD4+ T cells from PBMCs. Subset reported: CD45RA+ positively selected. The receptor was derived from a man aged 18 to 29 in good health. Some clones in this sample may be carry-over from other donors' samples.

The CDR3 nucleotides are TGTGCCAGCAGTCCACATACGGGACAGAATGAAAAACTGTTTTTT. Amino acid sequence: CASSPHTGQNEKLFF. The chain links TRBV6-6 to TRBJ1-4, with 7 bases lining up with TRBD1. Germline V gives CDR1 MNHNY, CDR2 SVGAGI (reference sequence). V was clipped by 5 bases and J by 5 bases; unmatched bases: 8. The CDR3 totals 15 residues.